These T cell receptor beta chains were read from a single sample in a study of T cells in Graves' hyperthyroidism and ophthalmopathy. TCRdb reprocessed the multiplex PCR reads via MiXCR and lists one record per CDR3 protein. The sample has some 600,000 distinct CDR3 sequences; approximately 15% are singletons. Sequences were obtained from blood. Source of these receptors: a woman in her 30s with Graves' hyperthyroidism that later progressed to Graves' ophthalmopathy. CDR3s include the opening cysteine and the closing phenylalanine or tryptophan. Fields, in order: V gene, J gene, D gene, clone size, CDR3 length, CDR3 protein, CDR3 DNA. A D gene is named only where the DNA matches it firmly. Some rows mark clone size as missing; the rest say once, few, many or name a class of expanded clone.

>TRBV6-1|TRBJ2-7|-|few|14
CASSPDMVPYEQYF
TGTGCCAGCAGCCCTGACATGGTACCGTACGAGCAGTACTTC
>TRBV2|TRBJ1-1|-|many|14
CASSVAFTGTEAFF
TGTGCCAGCAGTGTAGCGTTCACTGGCACTGAAGCTTTCTTT
>TRBV6-1|TRBJ1-3|-|-|16
CASSYGVLTGGNTIYF
TGTGCCAGCAGTTATGGAGTCCTGACGGGCGGAAACACCATATATTTT
>TRBV12-3/TRBV12-4|TRBJ1-6|-|many|16
CASSLILGGTGSPLHF
TGTGCCAGCAGTTTAATCCTTGGGGGGACGGGCTCACCCCTCCACTTT
>TRBV7-2|TRBJ1-6|-|many|13
CASSLDRVSPLHF
TGTGCCAGCAGCTTAGACCGGGTTTCACCCCTCCACTTT
>TRBV7-8|TRBJ2-1|-|many|15
CASNYQGFSHNEQFF
TGTGCCAGCAATTATCAGGGGTTCTCCCACAATGAGCAGTTCTTC
>TRBV2|TRBJ2-1|TRBD2|many|16
CASTRPGAGVGGEQFF
TGTGCCAGCACTCGGCCTGGAGCGGGAGTGGGTGGTGAGCAGTTCTTC
>TRBV7-2|TRBJ2-7|-|once|16
CASTSPPRDPGWEQYF
TGTGCCAGCACCTCGCCCCCCCGGGACCCTGGTTGGGAGCAGTACTTC
>TRBV13|TRBJ1-2|TRBD1|once|14
CASSGPGTAIRYTF
TGTGCCAGCAGCGGACCCGGGACAGCTATCCGCTACACCTTC
>TRBV10-3|TRBJ2-7|TRBD2|many|14
CATSSAGGHNEQYF
TGTGCCACCTCCAGCGCGGGAGGGCATAACGAGCAGTACTTC
>TRBV5-6|TRBJ2-7|TRBD2|-|16
CASGLPIAGANDEQYF
TGTGCCAGCGGCCTTCCAATAGCGGGAGCAAATGACGAGCAGTACTTC
>TRBV7-9|TRBJ2-4|-|-|15
CASSPDDDGKNIQYF
TGTGCCAGCAGCCCCGATGATGATGGCAAAAACATTCAGTACTTC
>TRBV25-1|TRBJ2-2|TRBD2|-|19
CASSEYRPGLAGNTGELFF
TGTGCCAGCAGTGAATACCGACCGGGACTAGCGGGGAACACCGGGGAGCTGTTTTTT
>TRBV30|TRBJ2-7|TRBD1|many|16
CAWSVRGRGLLDEQYF
TGTGCCTGGAGTGTACGAGGCAGGGGGCTTTTGGACGAGCAGTACTTC
>TRBV12-3/TRBV12-4|TRBJ2-5|-|many|19
CASSLDPGTPRQGAETQYF
TGTGCCAGCAGTCTGGACCCAGGGACGCCTCGCCAGGGTGCAGAGACCCAGTACTTC